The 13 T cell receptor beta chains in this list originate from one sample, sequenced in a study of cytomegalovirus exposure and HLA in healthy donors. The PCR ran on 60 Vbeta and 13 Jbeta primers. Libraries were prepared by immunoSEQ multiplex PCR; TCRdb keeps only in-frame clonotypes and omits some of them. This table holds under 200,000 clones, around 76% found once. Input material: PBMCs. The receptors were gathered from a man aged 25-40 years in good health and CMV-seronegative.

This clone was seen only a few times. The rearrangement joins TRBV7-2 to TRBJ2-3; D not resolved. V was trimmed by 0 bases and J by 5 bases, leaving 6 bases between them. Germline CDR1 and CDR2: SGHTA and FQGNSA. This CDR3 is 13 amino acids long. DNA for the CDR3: TGTGCCAGCAGCTTAGCGGCTGGAGATACGCAGTATTTT. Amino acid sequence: CASSLAAGDTQYF.

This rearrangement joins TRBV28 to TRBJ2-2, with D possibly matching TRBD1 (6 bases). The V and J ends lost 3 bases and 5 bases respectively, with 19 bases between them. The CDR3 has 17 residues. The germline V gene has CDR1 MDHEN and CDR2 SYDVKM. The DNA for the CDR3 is TGTGCCAGCAGTTTCCCGATAACCACAGGGTATACCGGGGAGCTGTTTTTT. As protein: CASSFPITTGYTGELFF.

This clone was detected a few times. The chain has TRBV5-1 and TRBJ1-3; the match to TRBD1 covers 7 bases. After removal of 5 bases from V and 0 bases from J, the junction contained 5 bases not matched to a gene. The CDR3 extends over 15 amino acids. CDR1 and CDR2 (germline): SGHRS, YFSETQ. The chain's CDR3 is CASRPDRDSGNTIYF. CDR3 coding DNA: TGCGCCAGCAGACCTGACAGGGACTCTGGAAACACCATATATTTT.

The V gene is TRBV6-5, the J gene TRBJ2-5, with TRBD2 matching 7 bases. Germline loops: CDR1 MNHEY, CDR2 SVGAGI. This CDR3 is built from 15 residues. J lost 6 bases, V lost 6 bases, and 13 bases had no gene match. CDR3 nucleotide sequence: TGTGCCAGCAGCCGCTGGGGGAGCGGGAAACAGACCCAGTACTTC. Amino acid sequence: CASSRWGSGKQTQYF.

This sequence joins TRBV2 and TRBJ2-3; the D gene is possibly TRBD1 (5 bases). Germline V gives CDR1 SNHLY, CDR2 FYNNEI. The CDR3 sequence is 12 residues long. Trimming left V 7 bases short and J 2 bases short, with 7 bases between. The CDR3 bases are TGTGCCAGCAAGGACAACACAGATACGCAGTATTTT. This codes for CASKDNTDTQYF.

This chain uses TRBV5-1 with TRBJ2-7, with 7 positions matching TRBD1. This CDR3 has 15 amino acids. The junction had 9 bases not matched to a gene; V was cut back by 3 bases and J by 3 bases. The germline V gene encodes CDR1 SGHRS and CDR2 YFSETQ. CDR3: CASSSAGQANYEQYF. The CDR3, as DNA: TGCGCCAGCAGCTCCGCCGGACAGGCTAACTACGAGCAGTACTTC.

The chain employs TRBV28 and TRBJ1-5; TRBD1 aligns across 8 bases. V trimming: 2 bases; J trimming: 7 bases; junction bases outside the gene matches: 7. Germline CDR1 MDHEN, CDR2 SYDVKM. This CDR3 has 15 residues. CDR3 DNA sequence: TGTGCCAGCAGTTTAAACAGGGGGGCCGGACAGCCCCAGCATTTT. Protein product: CASSLNRGAGQPQHF.

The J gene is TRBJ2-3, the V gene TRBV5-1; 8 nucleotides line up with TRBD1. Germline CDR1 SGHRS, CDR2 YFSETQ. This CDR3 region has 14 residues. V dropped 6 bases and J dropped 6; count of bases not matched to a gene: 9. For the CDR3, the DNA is TGCGCCAGCACCCAGGGGGCTGGGACGGATACGCAGTATTTT. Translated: CASTQGAGTDTQYF.

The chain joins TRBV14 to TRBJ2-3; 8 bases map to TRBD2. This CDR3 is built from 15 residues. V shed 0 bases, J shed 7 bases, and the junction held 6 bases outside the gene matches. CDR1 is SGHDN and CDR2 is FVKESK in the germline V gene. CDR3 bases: TGTGCCAGCAGCCAAGAGAGCGGGAGTCTAAATACGCAGTATTTT. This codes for CASSQESGSLNTQYF.

The CDR3 DNA reads as TGTGCCAGCTCACCACTTCGAACAGGGGACGTCAGTCATGCAACTAATGAAAAACTGTTTTTT. Protein product: CASSPLRTGDVSHATNEKLFF. This chain uses TRBV18 with TRBJ1-4; the match to TRBD1 covers 7 bases. Germline CDR1 is KGHSH and CDR2 is LQKENI. The J segment lost 0 bases and the V segment lost 1 base, leaving 17 bases of the junction unmatched. The CDR3 sequence is 21 residues long.

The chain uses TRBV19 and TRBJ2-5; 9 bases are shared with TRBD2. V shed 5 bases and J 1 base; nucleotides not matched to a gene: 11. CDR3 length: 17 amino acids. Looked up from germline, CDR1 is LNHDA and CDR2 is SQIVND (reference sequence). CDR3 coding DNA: TGTGCCAGTAGTGGGGGGTCCCTAGCGGGGTCCCAAGAGACCCAGTACTTC. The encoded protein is CASSGGSLAGSQETQYF.

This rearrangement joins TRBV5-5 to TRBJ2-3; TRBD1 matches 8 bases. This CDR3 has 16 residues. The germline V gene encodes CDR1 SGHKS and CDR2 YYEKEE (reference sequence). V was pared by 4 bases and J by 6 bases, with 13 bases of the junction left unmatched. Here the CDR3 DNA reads TGTGCCAGCAGCACGACTGTCCAGGGGGCATGGGATACGCAGTATTTT. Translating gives CASSTTVQGAWDTQYF.

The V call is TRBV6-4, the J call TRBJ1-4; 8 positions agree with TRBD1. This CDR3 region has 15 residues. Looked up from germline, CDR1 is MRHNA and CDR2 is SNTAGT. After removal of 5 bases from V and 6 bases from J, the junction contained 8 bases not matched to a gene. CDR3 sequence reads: CASSRSGGEDEKLFF. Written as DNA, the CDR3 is TGTGCCAGCAGTCGATCAGGGGGCGAGGATGAAAAACTGTTTTTT.